Listed here are 27 T cell receptor beta chains from one sample, sequenced in a study of blood T cell repertoires in COVID-19 (TCRdb year 2020). The library was built by means of the immunoSEQ multiplex PCR assay. TCRdb retrieved this table from immuneACCESS and kept in-frame rearrangements only. Not all clones are present; in checked studies, unresolved V genes account for under half, and no reason is known for the remainder. The sample profile shows under 500,000 clones; roughly 85% of them were found once. The top ten clonotypes cover over 1.5% of the sample. Sequenced input: PBMCs or T cells enriched from blood (not recorded which). These receptors all stem from a woman between 18 and 29 years old with acute COVID-19.

This chain links TRBV9 with TRBJ2-3; 7 bases line up with TRBD2. The CDR3 contains 15 residues. Trimming at V came to 0 bases and at J to 9 bases, leaving 10 bases not matched to a gene. CDR1 and CDR2 from the germline V gene are SGDLS and YYNGEE. The CDR3 region has the DNA TGTGCCAGCAGCGTAGCCCTGCGGGAGCAAGGAACGCAGTATTTT. It is translated as CASSVALREQGTQYF.

This clone appeared a few times. This chain links TRBV11-2 with TRBJ1-2, with 7 bases matching TRBD1. CDR3 length equals 15 residues. Trimming cost V 5 bases and J 4 bases; bases outside gene matches: 10. The germline V gene encodes CDR1 SGHAT and CDR2 FQNNGV. The CDR3 DNA reads as TGTGCCAGCAGCCTACATCTGACAGGGCTCTATGGCTACACCTTC. Amino acid sequence: CASSLHLTGLYGYTF.

The chain joins TRBV29-1 to TRBJ1-1; D remains ambiguous. The CDR3 covers 12 residues. Trimming removed 8 bases at V and 3 bases at J, with 13 bases between. CDR1 SQVTM and CDR2 ANQGSEA come from the germline V gene. CDR3 sequence: CSSTTVDTEAFF. The CDR3 nucleotides read TGCAGCTCGACCACAGTGGACACTGAAGCTTTCTTT.

This chain links TRBV25-1 with TRBJ2-1; no clear D gene. Germline V gene data show CDR1 as MGHDK and CDR2 as SYGVNS. Trimming stripped 4 bases from V and 3 bases from J, with 7 bases between. This CDR3 is 13 amino acids long. Written as DNA, the CDR3 is TGTGCCAGCAGTGTTACAGTCTACAATGAGCAGTTCTTC. Protein: CASSVTVYNEQFF.

This chain uses TRBV19 with TRBJ2-1, with 8 bases that match TRBD2. This CDR3 is built from 15 residues. Germline loops: CDR1 LNHDA, CDR2 SQIVND (reference sequence). J was trimmed by 9 bases and V by 5 bases; bases with no gene match: 12. The CDR3 bases are TGTGCCAGTAGTGCCCATGGAGCGGGAGTTGTTGAGCAGTTCTTC. Its protein is CASSAHGAGVVEQFF. The complete variable domain, with remaining parts taken from reference TRBV19 and TRBJ2-1, reads DGGITQSPKYLFRKEGQNVTLSCEQNLNHDAMYWYRQDPGQGLRLIYYSQIVNDFQKGDIAEGYSVSREKKESFPLTVTSAQKNPTAFYLCASSAHGAGVVEQFFGPGTRLTVL.

The chain carries TRBV7-9 and TRBJ2-1, with 9 bases lining up with TRBD1. The V and J ends lost 7 bases and 5 bases, in that order; junction bases with no gene match: 15. The CDR3 spans 17 residues. Germline-derived CDR1 and CDR2 are SEHNR and FQNEAQ (reference sequence). The CDR3: CASTNEWWGQGHNEQFF. In DNA form, the CDR3 reads TGTGCCAGCACCAACGAATGGTGGGGACAGGGCCACAATGAGCAGTTCTTC.

This chain links TRBV28 with TRBJ1-2; 9 nucleotides agree with TRBD1. This CDR3 has 14 residues. Trimming cost V 6 bases and J 5 bases; bases outside gene matches: 7. Germline lookup yields CDR1 MDHEN and CDR2 SYDVKM. The CDR3 reads CASRQGAPLYGYTF. CDR3 nucleotides: TGTGCCAGCAGACAGGGGGCCCCACTTTATGGCTACACCTTC.

This chain joins TRBV6-7 and TRBJ1-2, with 7 bases fitting TRBD1. TRBV6-7 is filed as an ORF, its function uncertain. CDR3 length equals 15 residues. Losses at the gene ends were 8 bases for V and 1 base for J; bases not matched to a gene: 10. The CDR3 region is CASPPHRGLNYGYTF. CDR3 in DNA: TGTGCCAGCCCCCCCCACAGGGGCCTTAACTATGGCTACACCTTC.

The V gene is TRBV25-1, the J gene TRBJ1-2; 9 positions agree with TRBD1. CDR1 and CDR2 from the germline V gene are MGHDK and SYGVNS. V lost 2 bases and J lost 3; bases outside the gene matches: 4. The CDR3 contains 15 residues. CDR3 in amino acids: CASSEATGGDYGYTF. The CDR3 DNA follows: TGTGCCAGCAGTGAAGCAACAGGGGGCGACTATGGCTACACCTTC.

This clone appeared a single time. The chain couples TRBV12-5 to TRBJ2-1, with 8 bases that match TRBD1. J lost 9 bases, V lost 8 bases, and 9 bases had no gene match. The V gene's germline CDR1 is LGHNT and CDR2 FRNRAP. This CDR3 is 13 amino acids long. The CDR3 protein is CASRADRAGEQFF. CDR3 DNA: TGTGCTAGTAGGGCGGACAGGGCGGGTGAGCAGTTCTTC.

The V gene is TRBV21-1, the J gene TRBJ1-2. TRBV21-1 is annotated as a pseudogene. The length of the CDR3 is 11 residues. The CDR3 spells CASSDPGGYTF. In DNA form, the CDR3 reads TGTGCCAGCAGTGACCCGGGGGGCTACACCTTC.

This chain joins TRBV24-1 and TRBJ2-7, with 8 bases matching TRBD1. CDR1 KGHDR and CDR2 SFDVKD come from the germline V gene. CDR3 size: 15 residues. J gave up 1 base and V 4 bases, and 5 bases lay outside the gene matches. The CDR3 DNA reads as TGTGCCACCAGTGAAGGACAGGGTTGGTCCTACGAGCAGTACTTC. It is translated as CATSEGQGWSYEQYF.

The rearrangement joins TRBV19 to TRBJ1-6; TRBD1 aligns across 9 bases. This CDR3 spans 14 amino acids. From germline, CDR1 is LNHDA and CDR2 SQIVND (reference sequence). The junction had 6 bases not matched to a gene; V was cut back by 4 bases and J by 11 bases. The CDR3 region is CASSKGQGFPPLHF. For the CDR3, the DNA is TGTGCCAGTAGTAAGGGACAGGGCTTTCCACCCCTCCACTTT.

The rearrangement links TRBV19 to TRBJ2-3, with a weak D call TRBD2 (6 bases). The CDR3 runs 14 residues. The germline V gene has CDR1 LNHDA and CDR2 SQIVND (reference sequence). The germline V and J ends were trimmed by 6 bases and 0 bases, with 10 bases remaining between them. Written as DNA, the CDR3 is TGTGCCAGTAGGGACTACTCTAGCACAGATACGCAGTATTTT. This translates into CASRDYSSTDTQYF.

The chain recombines TRBV10-2 with TRBJ1-4, with a weak D call TRBD1 (5 bases). The CDR3 sequence is 15 residues long. The ends were cut back, 3 bases at V and 1 base at J, with 9 bases in the middle. In germline, CDR1 is WSHSY, CDR2 SAAADI. CDR3 in DNA: TGCGCCAGCAGTGACCCCCAGGGAACTAATGAAAAACTGTTTTTT. This gives the protein CASSDPQGTNEKLFF.

DNA of the CDR3: TGTGCCAGCGTAGACAATCTGAGTTCTGGAAACACCATATATTTT. It translates to CASVDNLSSGNTIYF. The chain is built from TRBV18 and TRBJ1-3, with D uncertain. The V gene lost 8 bases and the J gene lost 1 base, with 15 bases spanning the gap. Germline V gives CDR1 KGHSH, CDR2 LQKENI. The CDR3 contains 15 residues. Combining the CDR3 with reference TRBV18 and TRBJ1-3 gives the whole variable domain NAGVMQNPRHLVRRRGQEARLRCSPMKGHSHVYWYRQLPEEGLKFMVYLQKENIIDESGMPKERFSAEFPKEGPSILRIQQVVRGDSAAYFCASVDNLSSGNTIYFGEGSWLTVV.

The chain is built from TRBV4-2 and TRBJ2-1; 7 bases match TRBD1. Germline V gene data show CDR1 as LGHNA and CDR2 as YNFKEQ. The CDR3 sequence is 17 residues long. The junction had 9 bases not matched to a gene; V was cut back by 2 bases and J by 2 bases. The chain's CDR3 is CASSQPWSGGPYNEQFF. CDR3 DNA sequence: TGTGCCAGCAGCCAACCCTGGTCAGGGGGACCCTACAATGAGCAGTTCTTC.

The J gene is TRBJ1-1, the V gene TRBV28; D gene unclear. V was pared by 6 bases and J by 0 bases, with 11 bases between. The CDR3 is made up of 14 amino acids. Germline-derived CDR1 and CDR2 are MDHEN and SYDVKM. The CDR3 sequence is CASSLVGMNTEAFF. The CDR3 DNA reads as TGTGCCAGCAGCCTGGTCGGGATGAACACTGAAGCTTTCTTT.

This chain links TRBV6-6 with TRBJ2-2, with TRBD2 matching 7 bases. The CDR3 is 16 residues long. Germline V lookup: CDR1 MNHNY, CDR2 SVGAGI (reference sequence). The V segment lost 0 bases and the J segment 4 bases; nucleotides outside the gene matches: 5. The CDR3 bases are TGTGCCAGCAGTTACTCCACAGGACTAGGCACCGGGGAGCTGTTTTTT. Residues: CASSYSTGLGTGELFF.

This clone came up once. This rearrangement joins TRBV13 to TRBJ2-7; 12 nucleotides line up with TRBD2. This CDR3 spans 17 amino acids. V shed 0 bases and J 4 bases; nucleotides not matched to a gene: 7. Germline values: CDR1 PRHDT, CDR2 FYEKMQ (reference sequence). The CDR3 region is CASSLGPSGRAVYEQYF. CDR3 nucleotides: TGTGCCAGCAGCTTAGGCCCTAGCGGGAGGGCCGTTTACGAGCAGTACTTC.

The CDR3 protein is CASTRGGKDAEAFF. CDR3 bases: TGTGCCAGCACCCGGGGGGGGAAGGACGCTGAAGCTTTCTTT. The chain is built from TRBV11-2 and TRBJ1-1; maybe TRBD1 (5 bases). This CDR3 comprises 14 residues. Trimming took 7 bases from V and 6 from J, leaving 18 bases between them. CDR1 is SGHAT and CDR2 is FQNNGV in the germline V gene.

CDR3 region: CASSRQVNEKLFF. DNA of the CDR3: TGTGCCAGCAGCCGACAGGTTAATGAAAAACTGTTTTTT. V usage is TRBV11-2 and J usage is TRBJ1-4; tentative D call: TRBD1 (6 bases). This CDR3 has 13 amino acids. V lost 5 bases to trimming and J lost 4 bases, with 8 bases between them. Germline V gene lookup returns CDR1 SGHAT and CDR2 FQNNGV.

The chain combines TRBV6-5 with TRBJ1-5, with 7 nucleotides matching TRBD1. V lost 2 bases and J lost 4; bases outside the gene matches: 2. CDR1 and CDR2 (germline): MNHEY, SVGAGI. The CDR3 has 14 residues. Written as DNA, the CDR3 is TGTGCCAGCAGTTACGGACAGGATAATCAGCCCCAGCATTTT. Translating it yields CASSYGQDNQPQHF.

The rearrangement links TRBV11-3 to TRBJ2-7; D might be TRBD2 (5 bases). CDR3 size: 13 residues. Germline lookup yields CDR1 SGHNT and CDR2 YENEEA. Trimming pared 5 bases from V and 5 bases from J, leaving 13 bases between. CDR3 residues: CASSTTLAHEQYF. The CDR3 nucleotides are TGTGCCAGCAGCACAACTCTAGCACACGAGCAGTACTTC.

The chain employs TRBV16 and TRBJ1-4; a possible D gene is TRBD1 (6 bases). CDR3 length equals 15 residues. Germline V CDR1 and CDR2: KGHSY, FQNENV. The ends were cut back, 3 bases at V and 7 bases at J, with 15 bases in the middle. The CDR3 protein is CASSHSNTGREKLFF. CDR3 nucleotides: TGTGCCAGCAGCCACTCGAACACAGGGCGTGAAAAACTGTTTTTT.

CDR3 in amino acids: CASSFGGYPETQYF. CDR3 DNA sequence: TGTGCCAGCAGTTTTGGGGGGTACCCTGAGACCCAGTACTTC. This chain connects TRBV27 to TRBJ2-5; TRBD2 might be the D (6 bases). CDR3 size: 14 residues. The ends were cut back, 3 bases at V and 5 bases at J, with 13 bases in the middle. Germline-derived CDR1 and CDR2 are MNHEY and SMNVEV (reference sequence).

The DNA for the CDR3 is TGTGCCAGCAGCTTATCACTGCGGGGGCACACAGATACGCAGTATTTT. Its translation: CASSLSLRGHTDTQYF. The rearrangement joins TRBV7-3 to TRBJ2-3, with a weak D call TRBD2 (7 bases). Germline V CDR1 and CDR2: SGHTA, FQGTGA. The V gene lost 2 bases and the J gene lost 2 bases, with 14 bases spanning the gap. This CDR3 contains 16 residues.